The 18 T cell receptor beta chains below were found in one sample sequenced in a study of T cell responses to AZD1222 COVID-19 vaccine. Clones were sequenced by immunoSEQ multiplex PCR, and TCRdb holds only the in-frame ones, with some missing. The data contain 170,000 or so clones, about 90% of them singletons. The specimen comprised peripheral blood, sampled on day 0 of AZD1222 vaccination. The receptors come from an adult in good health.

The chain recombines TRBV7-7 with TRBJ2-3; tentatively, D is TRBD2 (6 bases). V was shortened by 5 bases and J by 0 bases, with 15 bases between the two germline ends. The CDR3 is made up of 16 amino acids. Germline assignment: CDR1 SSHAT and CDR2 FNYEAQ (reference sequence). This CDR3 reads CASSPEVAGSTDTQYF. The CDR3 DNA is TGTGCCAGCAGCCCGGAGGTGGCGGGAAGCACAGATACGCAGTATTTT.

The chain combines TRBV6-5 with TRBJ1-2; D is undetermined. CDR1 and CDR2 from the germline V gene are MNHEY and SVGAGI. Trimming shortened V by 2 bases and J by 8 bases, and 12 bases separated the two germline ends. This CDR3 has 13 residues. The CDR3 loop reads CASSYSPLLGYTF. In DNA, the CDR3 is TGTGCCAGCAGTTACAGTCCCTTACTAGGCTACACCTTC.

The chain combines TRBV4-2 with TRBJ1-1; D is possibly TRBD1 (6 bases). The V gene's germline CDR1 is LGHNA and CDR2 YNFKEQ. CDR3 length: 15 residues. Trimming removed 1 base from V and 0 bases from J, with 9 bases in between. The CDR3 here is CASSQGTAMNTEAFF. CDR3 sequence (DNA): TGTGCCAGCAGCCAAGGGACAGCTATGAACACTGAAGCTTTCTTT.

The chain carries TRBV24-1 and TRBJ2-3; no firm D call. The V end lost 1 base, the J end lost 2 bases, and 3 bases lay between the germline ends. The CDR3 contains 13 residues. CDR1 KGHDR and CDR2 SFDVKD come from the germline V gene. CDR3 sequence reads: CATSDFPTDTQYF. For the CDR3, the DNA is TGTGCCACCAGTGATTTCCCCACAGATACGCAGTATTTT.

V gene TRBV7-9 combines with J gene TRBJ1-2, with D possibly matching TRBD1 (6 bases). The V gene lost 1 base and the J gene lost 8 bases, with 14 bases spanning the gap. Germline CDR1 and CDR2: SEHNR and FQNEAQ (reference sequence). This CDR3 spans 14 amino acids. The CDR3 DNA reads TGTGCCAGCAGCTTAGAACAGGGCCTTATAGGCTACACCTTC. Encoded protein: CASSLEQGLIGYTF.

The chain is built from TRBV7-2 and TRBJ2-7; D not certain. The CDR3 contains 13 residues. Trimming pared 1 base from V and 3 bases from J, leaving 7 bases between. Per germline, CDR1 SGHTA and CDR2 FQGNSA. This CDR3 is CASSLGGFYEQYF. CDR3 nucleotide sequence: TGTGCCAGCAGCTTAGGCGGATTCTACGAGCAGTACTTC.

In its sample, this clone was seen once. This chain connects TRBV7-2 to TRBJ2-7, with 11 bases aligning to TRBD2. Trimming took 5 bases from V and 4 from J; bases not matched to a gene: 13. The germline V gene has CDR1 SGHTA and CDR2 FQGNSA. CDR3 size: 17 residues. The CDR3 nucleotides read TGTGCCAGCAGCAACCCTGCCACTAGCGGGAGAGGTTACGAGCAGTACTTC. Amino acids: CASSNPATSGRGYEQYF.

The rearrangement links TRBV2 to TRBJ2-3; TRBD2 is a possible D gene (6 bases). From germline, CDR1 is SNHLY and CDR2 FYNNEI. CDR3 length equals 12 residues. Trimming cost V 8 bases and J 6 bases, with 12 bases left between them. CDR3 nucleotides: TGTGCCAGCGGGGAAGGAGGGGATACGCAGTATTTT. Protein product: CASGEGGDTQYF.

The chain couples TRBV7-9 to TRBJ1-1; TRBD1 matches 7 bases. This CDR3 is 16 amino acids long. Trimming cost V 5 bases and J 2 bases; bases outside gene matches: 11. Germline V CDR1 and CDR2: SEHNR, FQNEAQ (reference sequence). The CDR3 loop reads CASSTMTGQFNTEAFF. CDR3 in DNA: TGTGCCAGCAGCACCATGACAGGGCAATTTAACACTGAAGCTTTCTTT.

J is TRBJ1-1 and V is TRBV19; no clear D. Trimming removed 5 bases at V and 5 bases at J, with 12 bases between. This CDR3 has 13 residues. CDR1 and CDR2 from the germline V gene are LNHDA and SQIVND (reference sequence). Written as DNA, the CDR3 is TGTGCCAGTAGTGCCGCCTTGTTGACTGAAGCTTTCTTT. Its translation: CASSAALLTEAFF.

The chain uses TRBV3-1 (or the pseudogene TRBV3-2) and TRBJ2-7, with TRBD1 identical over 7 bases. CDR3 size: 16 residues. Germline values: CDR1 LGHDT, CDR2 YNNKEL (reference sequence). After removal of 4 bases from V and 2 bases from J, the junction contained 11 bases not matched to a gene. CDR3: CASSPRQGPFAYEQYF. The CDR3 region has the DNA TGTGCCAGCAGCCCGCGACAGGGTCCCTTCGCCTACGAGCAGTACTTC.

This chain uses TRBV9 with TRBJ2-3; 14 bases map to TRBD2. The CDR3 sequence is 16 residues long. The junction had 3 bases not matched to a gene; V was cut back by 2 bases and J by 4 bases. Per the germline V gene, CDR1 is SGDLS and CDR2 is YYNGEE. As DNA, the CDR3 is TGTGCCAGCAGCGTGGGACTAGCGGGAGTGGCAGATACGCAGTATTTT. Its translation is CASSVGLAGVADTQYF.

V and J are TRBV7-9 and TRBJ2-5; D might be TRBD2 (5 bases). Germline V gives CDR1 SEHNR, CDR2 FQNEAQ (reference sequence). V was pared by 5 bases and J by 1 base, with 11 bases between. The CDR3 covers 14 residues. The CDR3: CASSALATQETQYF. DNA for the CDR3: TGTGCCAGCAGCGCATTAGCGACCCAAGAGACCCAGTACTTC.

The sample holds a few counts of this clone. At the DNA level, this CDR3 is encoded by other sequences in the same sample as well. This chain joins TRBV6-4 and TRBJ1-1, with D maybe TRBD1 (5 bases). Germline values: CDR1 MRHNA, CDR2 SNTAGT. V was cut by 2 bases and J by 1 base, with 8 bases left in between. The CDR3 runs 14 residues. CDR3 sequence: CASSDRDRNTEAFF. The CDR3 DNA sequence: TGTGCCAGCAGTGACCGAGACAGGAACACTGAAGCTTTCTTT.

This clone occurred once. The chain uses TRBV10-2 and TRBJ1-5, with TRBD1 matching over 10 bases. This CDR3 contains 14 residues. CDR1 and CDR2 from the germline V gene are WSHSY and SAAADI. V was clipped by 7 bases and J by 5 bases; unmatched bases: 5. The CDR3, as DNA: TGCGCCAGCATGGACAGGGGGGCTCATCAGCCCCAGCATTTT. Its protein is CASMDRGAHQPQHF.

V is TRBV5-5 and J is TRBJ1-2; D remains ambiguous. This CDR3 contains 14 residues. Germline V CDR1 and CDR2: SGHKS, YYEKEE (reference sequence). V was pared by 4 bases and J by 4 bases, with 14 bases between. In DNA form, the CDR3 reads TGTGCCAGCAGCCCCATGATCGATATCTATGGCTACACCTTC. This codes for CASSPMIDIYGYTF.

The V call is TRBV30, the J call TRBJ1-2; D remains unclear. Trimming pared 2 bases from V and 7 bases from J, leaving 20 bases between. This CDR3 is built from 15 residues. Looked up from germline, CDR1 is GTSNPN and CDR2 is SVGIG (reference sequence). The CDR3 reads CAWSPTGGFVAGYTF. The CDR3 DNA sequence: TGTGCCTGGAGTCCCACTGGAGGTTTTGTTGCTGGCTACACCTTC.

The chain links TRBV5-5 to TRBJ1-5, with 8 nucleotides matching TRBD1. CDR3 length: 14 amino acids. Germline loops: CDR1 SGHKS, CDR2 YYEKEE (reference sequence). V lost 2 bases and J lost 6; bases outside the gene matches: 4. The CDR3 is CASSFWQGAQPQHF. CDR3 DNA sequence: TGTGCCAGCAGCTTTTGGCAGGGGGCTCAGCCCCAGCATTTT.